This T cell receptor beta chain was observed in a study of blood T cell repertoires in COVID-19. The wider study: Both acute and convalescent COVID-19 samples were obtained from the United States, Italy and Spain. The analysed material was cDNA or gDNA that came from T cells, B-cell-depleted T cells, or PBMCs.

The sample holds one count of this clone. In the source study's methods: For nucleated cells, counts were estimated from reference gene primer amplification. Profiling relied on immunoSEQ multiplex PCR, and the TCRdb table lists in-frame clones only, not all of them. V, J and clone size are those of that table, while D and trimming were read from the DNA. Counted here are 100,000 to 150,000 clones, approximately 80% occurring once; the ten biggest clones make up 1.9%. Germline V gene sequence: CDR1 SGHVS, CDR2 FQNEAQ. With 4 bases removed from V and 2 bases from J, the gap between germline ends came to 15 bases. The CDR3 contains 16 residues.

The V gene is TRBV7-8, the J gene TRBJ1-5; possibly TRBD1 for D (5 bases). This receptor was obtained from a man between 65 and 80 years old with acute or convalescent COVID-19. Source material: peripheral blood. Here the CDR3 reads CASSSGVRVGNQPQHF. The CDR3 DNA sequence: TGTGCCAGCAGCTCGGGGGTGAGGGTTGGCAATCAGCCCCAGCATTTT. The whole variable domain, filled in from reference TRBV7-8 and TRBJ1-5, reads GAGVSQSPRYKVAKRGQDVALRCDPISGHVSLFWYQQALGQGPEFLTYFQNEAQLDKSGLPSDRFFAERPEGSVSTLKIQRTQQEDSAVYLCASSSGVRVGNQPQHFGDGTRLSIL.